These T cell receptor beta chains were read from a single sample in a study of vaccination and CD4 T cells after COVID-19. Each CDR3 protein is one row after TCRdb ran MiXCR on the PCR reads. The sample yields thousands of distinct CDR3 sequences, roughly 32% seen once. These receptors' antigens are unknown. Sequencing was done on a sample of CD4+ T cells from blood, cultured in vitro. These receptors originate from a human donor in good health. Both conserved end residues are part of each CDR3. Only part of the rows carry a size: once, few, many, or a class if the clone is expanded.

v_gene,j_gene,abundance,CDR3aa
TRBV20-1,TRBJ1-2,-,CSAFPGYLYGYTF
TRBV6-5,TRBJ1-6,-,CASSSVQGASPPHF
TRBV18,TRBJ1-1,few,CASSPVRENTEAFF
TRBV19,TRBJ1-5,few,CASSIIGQAQHF
TRBV6-1,TRBJ1-4,-,CASSPRGPSQHEKLFF
TRBV3-1,TRBJ2-5,-,CASSLPYQETQYF
TRBV27,TRBJ2-3,few,CASSLVGGPDTQYF
TRBV6-5,TRBJ2-7,-,CASSYTDREAEQYF
TRBV19,TRBJ1-2,medium-sized,CASRNTGSQHYGYTF
TRBV5-6,TRBJ1-1,-,CASSLATGNEAFF
TRBV5-8,TRBJ2-7,few,CASSHTSGISYEQYF
TRBV5-6,TRBJ2-4,medium-sized,CASRPTGQNIQYF
TRBV11-2,TRBJ1-2,-,CASSPTRDRVYGGYTF
TRBV6-1,TRBJ2-7,-,CASSGGGLALDEQYF
TRBV7-6,TRBJ2-2,few,CASSLRGGYTGELFF
TRBV2,TRBJ2-3,-,CASSEHEAVRTDTQYF
TRBV30,TRBJ2-6,-,CAWSVGGANVLTF
TRBV12-5,TRBJ1-1,-,CASGLEGPTEAFF
TRBV5-6,TRBJ2-2,few,CASRGRRTGELFF
TRBV12-5,TRBJ1-2,-,CASGFPGGYGYTF
TRBV30,TRBJ1-2,-,CAWKIRSNYGYTF
TRBV20-1,TRBJ2-3,few,CSASDGGSTDTQYF
TRBV20-1,TRBJ1-4,-,CSARRDLNEKLFF
TRBV10-1,TRBJ2-2,-,CASSETGTSVGELFF
TRBV27,TRBJ2-2,-,CASSFETGSTGELFF
TRBV6-1,TRBJ1-2,-,CASSVQGRGGYTF
TRBV7-8,TRBJ1-6,-,CASTYGVNSPLHF
TRBV2,TRBJ1-1,-,CASRLTGGITNTEAFF
TRBV21-1,TRBJ2-5,-,CASPPPPLEGTVGETQYF
TRBV7-8,TRBJ2-7,-,CASSLGGAGRDEQYF
TRBV5-1,TRBJ1-2,-,CASSRGAVYGYTF
TRBV29-1,TRBJ1-2,few,CSVDQDDYYGYTF
TRBV7-2,TRBJ1-4,-,CASSLQTGGNEKLFF
TRBV5-4,TRBJ1-6,-,CASSLEGGVRISPLHF
TRBV5-5,TRBJ1-2,-,CASRLGQGSGGYTF
TRBV20-1,TRBJ1-2,medium-sized,CRGGGGDYGYTF
TRBV9,TRBJ2-6,-,CASTRDSFSGANVLTF
TRBV3-1,TRBJ2-3,-,CASSQSLPSNTDTQYF
TRBV7-9,TRBJ1-1,few,CASSLGRRGRGTEAFF
TRBV12-5,TRBJ1-6,-,CASGLDGLAAPLHF
TRBV10-3,TRBJ1-1,once,CATQGPYLNTEAFF
TRBV18,TRBJ1-2,-,CASSDNNYGYTF
TRBV27,TRBJ1-2,-,CASRRGEGYGYGYTF
TRBV7-3,TRBJ2-2,-,CASSPPGGGELFF
TRBV25-1,TRBJ2-7,-,CASSESRSKGYEQYF
TRBV20-1,TRBJ1-5,-,CSAPTGLSNQPQHF
TRBV6-1,TRBJ2-1,-,CASSEAGGSYNEQFF
TRBV7-3,TRBJ2-3,-,CASSLNGGGTDTQYF
TRBV19,TRBJ2-3,-,CASSSPIWTDTQYF
TRBV20-1,TRBJ2-7,few,CSVPQSGTGLGEQYF
TRBV25-1,TRBJ2-2,-,CASSGLADTGELFF
TRBV12-3/TRBV12-4,TRBJ2-3,-,CASSRTSGGTDTQYF
TRBV7-2,TRBJ2-3,-,CASSLSTDTQYF